Shown below are 10 T cell receptor beta chains from a single sample sequenced in a study of blood T cell repertoires in COVID-19. The data were produced by immunoSEQ multiplex PCR, yet TCRdb's version contains in-frame clones alone and is incomplete. The table records approximately 110,000 clones, over 75% of them present only once. Material for sequencing was peripheral blood. The receptors originated from a man in his forties or fifties with acute or convalescent COVID-19.

The chain recombines TRBV29-1 with TRBJ2-1; TRBD1 matches 8 bases. The germline CDR1 and CDR2 sequences are SQVTM and ANQGSEA. Trimming at V came to 4 bases and at J to 1 base, leaving 18 bases not matched to a gene. The length of the CDR3 is 19 residues. CDR3 loop: CSVVGGGGQGERSYNEQFF. The CDR3 DNA reads TGCAGCGTTGTAGGAGGGGGAGGACAGGGTGAAAGGTCCTACAATGAGCAGTTCTTC.

This chain links TRBV25-1 with TRBJ1-4; D call uncertain. This CDR3 comprises 16 residues. Germline CDR1 MGHDK, CDR2 SYGVNS. The V gene lost 1 base and the J gene lost 0 bases, with 9 bases spanning the gap. For the CDR3, the DNA is TGTGCCAGCAGTGAATCAGGAAGTCCAACTAATGAAAAACTGTTTTTT. As protein: CASSESGSPTNEKLFF.

J is TRBJ2-3 and V is TRBV7-2; no definite D call. V was trimmed by 3 bases and J by 2 bases, leaving 9 bases between them. This CDR3 contains 14 residues. From germline, CDR1 is SGHTA and CDR2 FQGNSA. The CDR3 coding sequence is TGTGCCAGCAGCTTTCTACTAACCACAGATACGCAGTATTTT. Translating it yields CASSFLLTTDTQYF.

V is TRBV18 and J is TRBJ2-3; 8 positions agree with TRBD2. Germline values: CDR1 KGHSH, CDR2 LQKENI. The junction had 5 bases not matched to a gene; V was cut back by 2 bases and J by 1 base. CDR3 length: 16 residues. The CDR3 nucleotides read TGTGCCAGCTCACCAGCGGCAGCGGGGGGCACAGATACGCAGTATTTT. It is translated as CASSPAAAGGTDTQYF.

To note about this clone: Compared with germline, one end of the junction differs, possibly owing to a read error. This chain joins TRBV7-9 and TRBJ1-5, with a weak D call TRBD1 (6 bases). Germline CDR1 and CDR2: SEHNR and FQNEAQ (reference sequence). There are 12 residues in the CDR3. This chain's CDR3 is CASSSGEGPPHF. CDR3 DNA: TGTGCCAGCAGCTCAGGGGAGGGTCCCCCGCATTTT.

V is TRBV5-1 and J is TRBJ2-1, with TRBD1 matching 10 bases. The V and J ends lost 7 bases and 8 bases, in that order; junction bases with no gene match: 21. The germline CDR1 and CDR2 sequences are SGHRS and YFSETQ. This CDR3 contains 18 residues. The chain's CDR3 is CASGRTGGGFGASDEQFF. Here the CDR3 DNA reads TGCGCCAGCGGCAGGACAGGGGGAGGTTTTGGGGCCTCGGATGAGCAGTTCTTC.

The chain employs TRBV7-2 and TRBJ2-3; TRBD2 agrees at 7 bases. The germline V gene encodes CDR1 SGHTA and CDR2 FQGNSA. The CDR3 contains 16 residues. The V gene end was trimmed by 3 bases and the J gene end by 2 bases; junction bases not matched to a gene: 8. CDR3 DNA sequence: TGTGCCAGCAGCTTCTATGTGGGAGGGATCACAGATACGCAGTATTTT. Protein sequence: CASSFYVGGITDTQYF.

The chain has TRBV5-1 and TRBJ2-7; the D gene is possibly TRBD2 (6 bases). The germline gives CDR1 SGHRS, CDR2 YFSETQ. V lost 2 bases to trimming and J lost 6 bases, with 12 bases between them. The CDR3 sequence is 13 residues long. DNA of the CDR3: TGCGCCAGCAGCTTCCCCGGGAGCGGCGAGCAGTACTTC. Amino acids: CASSFPGSGEQYF.

The chain uses TRBV3-1 (or the pseudogene TRBV3-2) and TRBJ2-3; perhaps TRBD2 as D (6 bases). CDR3 length: 16 residues. The V gene's germline CDR1 is LGHDT and CDR2 YNNKEL (reference sequence). The V gene lost 0 bases and the J gene lost 0 bases, with 10 bases spanning the gap. CDR3 DNA: TGTGCCAGCAGCCAAGAGGGCGGGATAAGCACAGATACGCAGTATTTT. Protein: CASSQEGGISTDTQYF.

This clone was counted once. This chain connects TRBV15 to TRBJ2-1; 14 bases map to TRBD2. The CDR3 extends over 18 amino acids. V lost 5 bases and J lost 8; bases outside the gene matches: 14. CDR1 and CDR2 (germline): LNHNV, YYDKDF (reference sequence). The CDR3 DNA reads as TGTGCCACCAGCGGCGGGACTAGCGGGAGAAAAGTGTTTGATGAGCAGTTCTTC. It yields the protein CATSGGTSGRKVFDEQFF.